The 17 T cell receptor beta chains presented below share a single source sample, sequenced in a study of neurological immune-mediated disorders. Using its own MiXCR run on the 5' RACE reads, TCRdb lists one record per CDR3 protein. The sample lists about 38,000 distinct CDR3 sequences, approximately 10% occurring once. Time point specified: technical triplicate 1. Input material: PBMCs. The receptors were sampled from a man aged 55-75 years with HTLV-1-associated myelopathy (HAM/TSP).

This clonotype came up many times. CDR3 sequence: CASSQDWGPYEQYF. The CDR3, as DNA: TGTGCCAGCAGCCAAGATTGGGGGCCGTACGAGCAGTACTTC. J is TRBJ2-7 and V is TRBV3-1, with a possible D match to TRBD1 (6 bases). V lost 0 bases and J 4 bases, leaving 10 bases between the germline ends. CDR3 length: 14 amino acids. Germline V CDR1 and CDR2: LGHDT, YNNKEL (reference sequence).

In its sample, this clonotype was seen many times. The CDR3 sequence is CSAREEYLAGGPGNEQFF. Written as DNA, the CDR3 is TGCAGTGCTAGAGAAGAGTATCTAGCGGGAGGGCCTGGGAATGAGCAGTTCTTC. J is TRBJ2-1 and V is TRBV20-1; 12 bases align to TRBD2. Unmatched junction bases numbered 13, after V lost 0 bases and J lost 7 bases. CDR1 is DFQATT and CDR2 is SNEGSKA in the germline V gene (reference sequence). The CDR3 is 18 residues long.

This clonotype was seen repeatedly, ten times or more. The chain combines TRBV20-1 with TRBJ2-4; a weak D match, TRBD2 (6 bases). Trimming pared 1 base from V and 6 bases from J, leaving 13 bases between. The CDR3 has 14 residues. Germline V CDR1 and CDR2: DFQATT, SNEGSKA (reference sequence). In nucleotides, the CDR3 is TGCAGTGCTAGAGTGGAGGGGTTCGGAAACATTCAGTACTTC. This encodes CSARVEGFGNIQYF.

This clonotype was counted only a few times. The chain joins TRBV28 to TRBJ2-7; D might be TRBD1 or TRBD2, each matching 5 bases. CDR1 and CDR2 from the germline V gene are MDHEN and SYDVKM. The CDR3 length is 12 residues. V was shortened by 6 bases and J by 5 bases, with 11 bases between the two germline ends. The CDR3 loop reads CASRRGPNEQYF. For the CDR3, the DNA is TGTGCCAGCAGACGGGGACCTAACGAGCAGTACTTC.

CDR3 DNA sequence: TGCAGTGCTAGATTGGGACTAGCGGCCTCCTACAATGAGCAGTTCTTC. Translating it yields CSARLGLAASYNEQFF. The chain employs TRBV20-1 and TRBJ2-1; TRBD2 matches at 11 bases. The CDR3 extends over 16 amino acids. Germline V gene lookup returns CDR1 DFQATT and CDR2 SNEGSKA (reference sequence). With V trimmed by 2 bases and J by 0 bases, 3 bases remained unmatched.

This clonotype occurred many times. This chain's CDR3 is CASSQRPGGSYNEQFF. CDR3 sequence (DNA): TGCGCCAGCAGCCAAAGGCCCGGGGGGTCCTACAATGAGCAGTTCTTC. V is TRBV5-1 and J is TRBJ2-1; TRBD2 agrees at 7 bases. The germline V gene encodes CDR1 SGHRS and CDR2 YFSETQ. The length of the CDR3 is 16 residues. V lost 4 bases to trimming and J lost 1 base; unmatched junction nucleotides: 8. Together with reference TRBV5-1 and TRBJ2-1, the CDR3 gives the full variable domain: KAGVTQTPRYLIKTRGQQVTLSCSPISGHRSVSWYQQTPGQGLQFLFEYFSETQRNKGNFPGRFSGRQFSNSRSEMNVSTLELGDSALYLCASSQRPGGSYNEQFFGPGTRLTVL.

This clonotype showed up many times. This rearrangement joins TRBV28 to TRBJ2-7; unclear D gene. The V end lost 1 base, the J end lost 4 bases, and 20 bases lay between the germline ends. This CDR3 region has 17 residues. The germline CDR1 and CDR2 sequences are MDHEN and SYDVKM. CDR3 coding DNA: TGTGCCAGCAGTTTATTCGGAAGTCGTGGGATTGGGTACGAGCAGTACTTC. Its translation is CASSLFGSRGIGYEQYF.

This clonotype was found many times. The DNA for the CDR3 is TGTGCCAGCAGTCGAGGGTACTACGAGCAGTACTTC. It is translated as CASSRGYYEQYF. The J gene is TRBJ2-7, the V gene TRBV5-5; tentatively, D is TRBD2 (5 bases). V dropped 5 bases and J dropped 3 bases, with 9 bases sitting between them. The V gene's germline CDR1 is SGHKS and CDR2 YYEKEE (reference sequence). The CDR3 consists of 12 residues.

This clonotype was seen repeatedly, ten times or more. The rearrangement joins TRBV29-1 to TRBJ2-3, with 7 bases aligning to TRBD2. The junction had 13 bases not matched to a gene; V was cut back by 6 bases and J by 7 bases. The CDR3 has 14 amino acids. Germline V gives CDR1 SQVTM, CDR2 ANQGSEA. CDR3 nucleotide sequence: TGCAGCGTATGTCCAGCGGGGTCGGTAAATACGCAGTATTTT. Translating it yields CSVCPAGSVNTQYF.

This clonotype was detected many times. The chain joins TRBV7-2 to TRBJ2-1; 7 bases line up with TRBD1. Losses at the gene ends were 4 bases for V and 6 bases for J; bases not matched to a gene: 12. The CDR3 runs 16 residues. Germline CDR1 and CDR2: SGHTA and FQGNSA. The CDR3 loop reads CASSWATTGSSNEQFF. DNA for the CDR3: TGTGCCAGCAGCTGGGCGACGACAGGGAGTTCCAATGAGCAGTTCTTC.

This clonotype was seen at least ten times. The chain uses TRBV28 and TRBJ1-5; D call uncertain. The CDR3 is made up of 12 amino acids. CDR1 is MDHEN and CDR2 is SYDVKM in the germline V gene. Trimming cost V 6 bases and J 4 bases, with 7 bases left between them. The DNA of the CDR3 is TGTGCCAGCAGGGAAACTAATCAGCCCCAGCATTTT. This codes for CASRETNQPQHF.

This clonotype was detected many times. This chain connects TRBV6-5 to TRBJ1-1; no firm D call. Between the trimmed V and J ends, which lost 0 bases and 4 bases, there was a span of 9 bases. The CDR3 has 14 residues. The V gene's germline CDR1 is MNHEY and CDR2 SVGAGI. CDR3 sequence (DNA): TGTGCCAGCAGTTACTCGAGCGGGAGCACTGAAGCTTTCTTT. Protein: CASSYSSGSTEAFF.

This clonotype was counted at least ten times. V gene TRBV5-1 combines with J gene TRBJ2-2; unclear D gene. The CDR3 is 15 residues long. Trimming removed 4 bases from V and 0 bases from J, with 10 bases in between. Germline V gene data show CDR1 as SGHRS and CDR2 as YFSETQ. CDR3 sequence reads: CASSIDTPNTGELFF. The CDR3 DNA reads as TGCGCCAGCAGCATTGACACCCCGAACACCGGGGAGCTGTTTTTT.

This clonotype turned up a few times. V and J are TRBV27 and TRBJ1-2; D is unresolved. The CDR3 loop spans 13 amino acids. Trimming took 7 bases from V and 4 from J, leaving 13 bases between them. CDR1 is MNHEY, CDR2 SMNVEV, per germline (reference sequence). CDR3 loop: CASKGGRGYGYTF. The CDR3 DNA reads TGTGCCAGCAAGGGTGGGCGGGGCTATGGCTACACCTTC.

This clonotype was seen many times. The chain's CDR3 is CASSLAVRGPTDTQYF. The DNA of the CDR3 is TGCGCCAGCAGCTTGGCCGTCAGGGGCCCCACAGATACGCAGTATTTT. The chain employs TRBV5-1 and TRBJ2-3; tentatively, D is TRBD1 (6 bases). Germline V gene data show CDR1 as SGHRS and CDR2 as YFSETQ. This CDR3 has 16 residues. V was shortened by 0 bases and J by 2 bases, with 13 bases between the two germline ends. Looking up the rest from reference TRBV5-1 and TRBJ2-3 gives the full variable domain: KAGVTQTPRYLIKTRGQQVTLSCSPISGHRSVSWYQQTPGQGLQFLFEYFSETQRNKGNFPGRFSGRQFSNSRSEMNVSTLELGDSALYLCASSLAVRGPTDTQYFGPGTRLTVL.

This clonotype occurred many times. The junction and the germline gene differ at one end; a read error may be behind it. The rearrangement joins TRBV7-8 to TRBJ2-7; no clear D gene. The CDR3 is 13 residues long. Germline V gene data show CDR1 as SGHVS and CDR2 as FQNEAQ. CDR3: CASSLGWAYEQYF. CDR3 DNA: TGTGCTAGCAGTTTGGGGTGGGCCTACGAGCAGTACTTC.

The sample holds many counts of this clonotype. This rearrangement joins TRBV10-3 to TRBJ1-6, with TRBD1 identical over 8 bases. From germline, CDR1 is ENHRY and CDR2 SYGVKD. With V trimmed by 5 bases and J by 10 bases, 13 bases remained unmatched. The length of the CDR3 is 16 residues. In nucleotides, the CDR3 is TGTGCCATCAGTAAGGAACCAGGGGGCGGCGGCTCACCCCTCCACTTT. This encodes CAISKEPGGGGSPLHF.